A single sample is the source of the 12 T cell receptor beta chains below, sequenced in a study of radiation and T cells in renal cell carcinoma. Measured with immunoSEQ multiplex PCR; TCRdb has only the in-frame clones, and not every one. The repertoire has about 49,000 clones, roughly four fifths of them found once; the top ten carry roughly 33%. Time point defined: baseline pretreatment blood. Treatment meaning: 15 Gy SBRT to primary tumor, nephrectomy 4 weeks later. The sample in question was blood, obtained from a patient whose treatment included radiotherapy and nephrectomy. The receptors come from a woman in her 70s with renal cell carcinoma.

The gene calls are TRBV7-9 and TRBJ2-7; D ambiguous. The CDR3 sequence is 12 residues long. V was clipped by 5 bases and J by 0 bases, with 5 bases between them. Germline V gene lookup returns CDR1 SEHNR and CDR2 FQNEAQ (reference sequence). The CDR3 loop reads CASSEISYEQYF. The CDR3 DNA sequence: TGTGCCAGCAGCGAGATCTCCTACGAGCAGTACTTC.

This chain links TRBV5-1 with TRBJ2-7; TRBD2 might be the D (6 bases). The germline V gene has CDR1 SGHRS and CDR2 YFSETQ. Trimming cost V 2 bases and J 1 base, with 10 bases left between them. This CDR3 is 14 amino acids long. CDR3 sequence reads: CASSLRRGSYEQYF. The CDR3 DNA sequence: TGCGCCAGCAGCTTAAGGAGGGGTTCCTACGAGCAGTACTTC.

The chain carries TRBV5-1 and TRBJ2-2; D gene unclear. The CDR3 loop spans 11 amino acids. Germline CDR1 SGHRS, CDR2 YFSETQ. Trimming took 7 bases from V and 4 from J, leaving 5 bases between them. The CDR3 nucleotides are TGCGCCAGCCAAGCCACCGGGGAGCTGTTTTTT. It encodes CASQATGELFF.

The chain has TRBV2 and TRBJ2-2; D might be TRBD2 (5 bases). V dropped 0 bases and J dropped 7 bases, with 12 bases sitting between them. Germline lookup yields CDR1 SNHLY and CDR2 FYNNEI. CDR3 size: 15 residues. The CDR3 sequence is CASSEALLAGGELFF. CDR3 DNA sequence: TGTGCCAGCAGTGAAGCGCTTCTAGCCGGCGGGGAGCTGTTTTTT. Drawing the rest from reference TRBV2 and TRBJ2-2, the complete variable domain is EPEVTQTPSHQVTQMGQEVILRCVPISNHLYFYWYRQILGQKVEFLVSFYNNEISEKSEIFDDQFSVERPDGSNFTLKIRSTKLEDSAMYFCASSEALLAGGELFFGEGSRLTVL.

The chain uses TRBV21-1 and TRBJ2-3; the table's D call, TRBD2, was not checked against the DNA. TRBV21-1 represents a pseudogene. This CDR3 is built from 10 residues. The CDR3 region is CASSTRPRYF. The CDR3 DNA follows: TGTGCCAGCAGCACTCGTCCCCGGTATTTT.

The chain combines TRBV6-5 with TRBJ2-3; 8 bases fit TRBD1. Germline V lookup: CDR1 MNHEY, CDR2 SVGAGI. The J segment lost 4 bases and the V segment lost 0 bases, leaving 6 bases of the junction unmatched. The CDR3 totals 16 residues. In DNA, the CDR3 is TGTGCCAGCAGTTACTCTGGGACAGGAATATCAGATACGCAGTATTTT. Protein: CASSYSGTGISDTQYF.

The chain links TRBV6-5 to TRBJ2-2; TRBD1 matches at 8 bases. CDR3 length equals 15 residues. Germline V lookup: CDR1 MNHEY, CDR2 SVGAGI. V shed 8 bases and J 7 bases; nucleotides not matched to a gene: 12. The CDR3 sequence is CASGRQGRPGGELFF. CDR3 coding DNA: TGTGCCAGCGGACGACAGGGGCGCCCGGGCGGGGAGCTGTTTTTT.

The CDR3 is CASSPDRGMETQYF. DNA for the CDR3: TGTGCCAGCAGCCCGGACAGGGGGATGGAGACCCAGTACTTC. The rearrangement joins TRBV5-5 to TRBJ2-5, with 10 bases that match TRBD1. The CDR3 covers 14 residues. From germline, CDR1 is SGHKS and CDR2 YYEKEE (reference sequence). V lost 4 bases and J lost 5; bases outside the gene matches: 5.

This clone has a handful of counts. This chain links TRBV19 with TRBJ1-1; no firm D call. V lost 5 bases, J lost 7 bases, and 14 bases lay in between. The V gene's germline CDR1 is LNHDA and CDR2 SQIVND (reference sequence). The CDR3 is 13 amino acids. The CDR3 DNA is TGTGCCAGTAGTTCCGCGGGGTGGGATGAAGCTTTCTTT. Translating it yields CASSSAGWDEAFF.

The V and J genes are TRBV6-6 and TRBJ1-2, with TRBD1 matching 11 bases. This CDR3 has 15 residues. V trimming: 5 bases; J trimming: 6 bases; junction bases outside the gene matches: 8. CDR1 MNHNY and CDR2 SVGAGI come from the germline V gene (reference sequence). In DNA form, the CDR3 reads TGTGCCAGCAGTAACCCCGGACAGGGGGCTAATGGCTACACCTTC. Amino acids: CASSNPGQGANGYTF.

The chain carries TRBV18 and TRBJ2-2; D remains ambiguous. The CDR3 extends over 13 amino acids. V lost 2 bases and J lost 2, with 3 bases in between. CDR1 is KGHSH and CDR2 is LQKENI in the germline V gene. CDR3 nucleotide sequence: TGTGCCAGCTCACCATCCAACACCGGGGAGCTGTTTTTT. Translated: CASSPSNTGELFF.

The chain recombines TRBV19 with TRBJ1-3; D gene ambiguous. Germline V gene sequence: CDR1 LNHDA, CDR2 SQIVND (reference sequence). V lost 6 bases and J 0 bases, leaving 15 bases between the germline ends. The CDR3 length is 16 residues. The CDR3 here is CASRPPTGSSGNTIYF. CDR3 coding DNA: TGTGCCAGTAGACCTCCGACCGGTTCCTCTGGAAACACCATATATTTT. The full variable domain, its missing parts supplied by reference TRBV19 and TRBJ1-3, is DGGITQSPKYLFRKEGQNVTLSCEQNLNHDAMYWYRQDPGQGLRLIYYSQIVNDFQKGDIAEGYSVSREKKESFPLTVTSAQKNPTAFYLCASRPPTGSSGNTIYFGEGSWLTVV.